The 10 T cell receptor beta chains presented below share a single source sample, sequenced in a study of OX40 agonist ivuxolimab in advanced cancers. Some clones are missing from TCRdb's copy, which holds only in-frame ones; the method was immunoSEQ multiplex PCR. The sample holds about 74,000 clones, 84% seen once. Sequenced material: CD4+ or CD8+ T cells sorted from blood, taken in a trial of the OX40 agonist ivuxolimab. The receptors here all came from an adult with an advanced solid tumor such as melanoma, head and neck, liver or kidney cancer.

The CDR3 is CASSPQTGGYTEAFF. The CDR3 bases are TGTGCCAGCAGTCCCCAGACAGGGGGCTACACTGAAGCTTTCTTT. The V call is TRBV28, the J call TRBJ1-1; the match to TRBD1 covers 10 bases. From germline, CDR1 is MDHEN and CDR2 SYDVKM. Trimming removed 5 bases from V and 3 bases from J; junction bases left unmatched: 6. The length of the CDR3 is 15 residues. Looking up the rest from reference TRBV28 and TRBJ1-1 gives the full variable domain: DVKVTQSSRYLVKRTGEKVFLECVQDMDHENMFWYRQDPGLGLRLIYFSYDVKMKEKGDIPEGYSVSREKKERFSLILESASTNQTSMYLCASSPQTGGYTEAFFGQGTRLTVV.

This clone was seen a single time. The chain carries TRBV6-1 and TRBJ1-4; TRBD1 might be the D (5 bases). V was trimmed by 2 bases and J by 0 bases, leaving 10 bases between them. CDR3 size: 16 residues. CDR1 MNHNS and CDR2 SASEGT come from the germline V gene. CDR3 sequence reads: CASSENDRATNEKLFF. CDR3 nucleotides: TGTGCCAGCAGTGAAAACGACAGAGCAACTAATGAAAAACTGTTTTTT.

As to this clone: One junction end disagrees with the germline gene, perhaps due to a read error. The CDR3 region has the DNA TGTGCCAGCAGCCTGGACGGGAGGGCCTATAATGAGCAGTTCTTC. Its protein product is CASSLDGRAYNEQFF. The chain carries TRBV4-2 and TRBJ2-1, with 8 bases lining up with TRBD2. Germline assignment: CDR1 LGHNA and CDR2 YNFKEQ. There are 15 residues in the CDR3.

This chain joins TRBV5-4 and TRBJ1-4, with 7 nucleotides matching TRBD1. Germline CDR1 and CDR2: SGHNT and YYREEE (reference sequence). J was trimmed by 8 bases and V by 4 bases; bases with no gene match: 11. This CDR3 is 15 amino acids long. CDR3 nucleotides: TGTGCCAGCAGCCAAGATTGGACAGGTCGGGAAAAACTGTTTTTT. Translating it yields CASSQDWTGREKLFF.

This clone has a single count. V gene TRBV6-1 combines with J gene TRBJ2-3; possible D gene TRBD1, 5 bases. CDR1 is MNHNS and CDR2 is SASEGT in the germline V gene. V was pared by 6 bases and J by 6 bases, with 13 bases between. The CDR3 consists of 13 residues. CDR3 loop: CASSQTDSDTQYF. CDR3 DNA sequence: TGTGCCAGCAGCCAAACTGACAGCGATACGCAGTATTTT.

V usage is TRBV7-2 and J usage is TRBJ2-7, with no clear D. V lost 1 base, J lost 6 bases, and 16 bases lay in between. Germline V gene sequence: CDR1 SGHTA, CDR2 FQGNSA. The CDR3 has 15 residues. For the CDR3, the DNA is TGTGCCAGCAGCTTAGGCTTTTGGGGAATTGGCGAGCAGTACTTC. It codes for CASSLGFWGIGEQYF.

The genes are TRBV6-5 and TRBJ2-5; 7 bases agree with TRBD2. The CDR3 sequence is 15 residues long. Per the germline V gene, CDR1 is MNHEY and CDR2 is SVGAGI. Trimming took 2 bases from V and 5 from J; bases not matched to a gene: 8. The CDR3 sequence is CASSYRGTTMETQYF. Written as DNA, the CDR3 is TGTGCCAGCAGTTACCGCGGGACTACAATGGAGACCCAGTACTTC.

The chain employs TRBV9 and TRBJ2-5, with 7 bases that match TRBD2. This CDR3 spans 16 amino acids. Germline values: CDR1 SGDLS, CDR2 YYNGEE. V shed 3 bases, J shed 2 bases, and the junction held 10 bases outside the gene matches. The CDR3 spells CASSAPREGRQETQYF. The CDR3 bases are TGTGCCAGCAGCGCCCCTAGGGAGGGTAGACAAGAGACCCAGTACTTC.

The J gene is TRBJ2-7, the V gene TRBV28; D is uncertain. The length of the CDR3 is 14 residues. Trimming removed 5 bases from V and 7 bases from J, with 18 bases in between. Germline V lookup: CDR1 MDHEN, CDR2 SYDVKM. CDR3 loop: CASSRLLKGREQYF. The CDR3 DNA follows: TGTGCCAGCAGTCGGTTACTGAAAGGACGGGAGCAGTACTTC.

The chain employs TRBV7-8 and TRBJ2-5; D is possibly TRBD1 (7 bases). The V end lost 1 base, the J end lost 7 bases, and 19 bases lay between the germline ends. CDR1 and CDR2 from the germline V gene are SGHVS and FQNEAQ. CDR3 length equals 16 residues. CDR3: CASSLVGGQRVVTQYF. The CDR3 region has the DNA TGTGCCAGCAGCTTAGTGGGGGGACAGCGCGTTGTGACCCAGTACTTC.